The present T cell receptor (beta chain) was sequenced within a study of T cell responses to AZD1222 COVID-19 vaccine. Findings and caveats of the study: White British donors predominated, females outnumbered males, and clonal diversity was possibly underestimated. Spike-specific TCR breadth and depth both grew after two AZD1222 doses.

The repertoire was sequenced with immunoSEQ multiplex PCR; TCRdb's copy has only in-frame clones and lacks some. The table lists about 85,000 clones, 85% to 90% of them singletons, with roughly 7.6% in the top ten. Worth noting for this clone: Its antigen is still unknown.

Germline V CDR1 and CDR2: MNHEY, SVGEGT. V lost 4 bases to trimming and J lost 5 bases, with 20 bases between them. The CDR3 length is 16 residues. This chain uses TRBV6-2 or TRBV6-3 with TRBJ2-5, with D perhaps TRBD1 (5 bases). The input for sequencing was peripheral blood, taken on day 0 of AZD1222 vaccination. This receptor was obtained from an adult in good health. The CDR3 nucleotides read TGTGCCAGCAGTTCCCCCCGACAGATTCTAGTTGAGACCCAGTACTTC. Protein product: CASSSPRQILVETQYF.